This entry concerns a single TCR beta chain. The data were obtained in a study of cytomegalovirus exposure and HLA in healthy donors. V shed 5 bases, J shed 1 base, and the junction held 8 bases outside the gene matches. Looked up from germline, CDR1 is SGHVS and CDR2 is FQNEAQ. This CDR3 region has 16 residues. PCR amplification relied on 60 Vbeta primers (plus 13 Jbeta primers). Produced via immunoSEQ multiplex PCR; TCRdb's table is partial and in-frame only. Counted here are fewer than 250,000 clones, approximately 80% occurring once; the ten biggest clones make up 15% to 18%. The sample consisted of PBMCs. This chain links TRBV7-8 with TRBJ2-1; 7 bases agree with TRBD2. This clonotype originated in a man in his forties in good health and CMV-seronegative. The CDR3 DNA reads as TGTGCCAGCAGCCCCCCGGGGGGAAAATCCTACAATGAGCAGTTCTTC. Amino acid sequence: CASSPPGGKSYNEQFF.